The T cell receptor (beta chain) described here comes from a study of blood T cells in healthy people across ages. Overall study results and limits: Roughly linear declines in TCR beta diversity per million T cells occurred with age. The study lacked donor CMV status, which possibly confounded expanded clonotype changes. Estimates of diversity drawn from one million T cells were considered underestimates. Greater diversity and more naive CD4+ cells were seen in long-lived donors than in aged donors.

Worth noting for this clonotype: The antigen remains unidentified.

Using a J-beta primer mix together with a sample-barcoded 5' primer, a second PCR was run for roughly 6 to 12 cycles. MiXCR, run by TCRdb on the 5' RACE reads, gives a single entry per CDR3 protein. The sample has 1.5 million to 2 million distinct CDR3 sequences, under 30% seen once; the top ten hold roughly 8%. Sequencing input: blood. The source of this sequence is a woman aged 30 to 39 in good health.

The CDR3 DNA follows: TGCGCCAGCAGCATACGCCTATTCGGTGAGCAGTTCTTC. Translated, it gives CASSIRLFGEQFF. The chain couples TRBV5-1 to TRBJ2-1; D uncertain. The CDR3 is made up of 13 amino acids. In germline, CDR1 is SGHRS, CDR2 YFSETQ. V was clipped by 4 bases and J by 9 bases, with 14 bases between them.